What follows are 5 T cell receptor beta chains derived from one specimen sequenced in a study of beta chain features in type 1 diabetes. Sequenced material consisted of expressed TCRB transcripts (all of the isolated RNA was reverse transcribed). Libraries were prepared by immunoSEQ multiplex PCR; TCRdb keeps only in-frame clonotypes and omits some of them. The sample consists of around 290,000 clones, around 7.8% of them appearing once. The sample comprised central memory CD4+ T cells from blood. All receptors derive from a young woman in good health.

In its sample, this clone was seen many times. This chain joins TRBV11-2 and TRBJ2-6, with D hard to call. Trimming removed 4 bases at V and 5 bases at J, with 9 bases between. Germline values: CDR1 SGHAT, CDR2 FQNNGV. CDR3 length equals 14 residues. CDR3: CASSSTSWANVLTF. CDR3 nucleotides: TGTGCCAGCAGCTCCACCAGCTGGGCCAACGTCCTGACTTTC.

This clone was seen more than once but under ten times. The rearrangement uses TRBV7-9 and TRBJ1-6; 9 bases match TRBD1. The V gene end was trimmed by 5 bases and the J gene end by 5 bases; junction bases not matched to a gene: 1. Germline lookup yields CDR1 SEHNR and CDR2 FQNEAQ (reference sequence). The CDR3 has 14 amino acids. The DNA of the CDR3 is TGTGCCAGCAGCCGACAGGGGGATAATTCACCCCTCCACTTT. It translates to CASSRQGDNSPLHF.

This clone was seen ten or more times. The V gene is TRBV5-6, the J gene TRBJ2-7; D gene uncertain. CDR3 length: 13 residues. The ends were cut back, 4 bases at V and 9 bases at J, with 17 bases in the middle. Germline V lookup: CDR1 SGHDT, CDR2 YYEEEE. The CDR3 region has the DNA TGTGCCAGCAGCACGGCTAGTCGGCACCCGCAGTACTTC. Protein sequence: CASSTASRHPQYF.

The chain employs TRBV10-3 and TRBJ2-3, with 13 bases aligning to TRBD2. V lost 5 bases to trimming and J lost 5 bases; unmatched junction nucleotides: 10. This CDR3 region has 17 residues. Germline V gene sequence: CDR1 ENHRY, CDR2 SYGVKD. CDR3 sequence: CAISSATSGGAGDTQYF. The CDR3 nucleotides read TGTGCCATCAGTTCCGCTACTAGCGGGGGGGCCGGAGATACGCAGTATTTT.

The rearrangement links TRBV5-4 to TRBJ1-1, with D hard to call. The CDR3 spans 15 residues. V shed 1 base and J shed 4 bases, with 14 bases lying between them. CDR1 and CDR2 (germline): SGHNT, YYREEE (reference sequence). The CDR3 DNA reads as TGTGCCAGCAGCTTGCTTCCTCTGCTGAGCACTGAAGCTTTCTTT. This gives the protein CASSLLPLLSTEAFF.